Below, 27 T cell receptor beta chains from the same sample are listed, as sequenced in a study of blood T cell repertoires in COVID-19. Profiling relied on immunoSEQ multiplex PCR, and the TCRdb table lists in-frame clones only, not all of them. The sample gives around 150,000 clones, around 81% of which show up once; about 5% is in the top ten. The sample consisted of peripheral blood. The receptors originated from a woman aged 50 to 60 with acute or convalescent COVID-19.

This clone was seen a few times. This rearrangement joins TRBV7-2 to TRBJ1-1, with a tentative D call TRBD1 (6 bases). The CDR3 has 14 amino acids. CDR1 and CDR2 from the germline V gene are SGHTA and FQGNSA. The V and J ends lost 6 bases and 5 bases respectively, with 16 bases between them. DNA for the CDR3: TGTGCCAGCAGTACGTACTTTGGACAGACTGAAGCTTTCTTT. Translated, it gives CASSTYFGQTEAFF. Supplemented by reference TRBV7-2 and TRBJ1-1, the full variable domain reads GAGVSQSPSNKVTEKGKDVELRCDPISGHTALYWYRQSLGQGLEFLIYFQGNSAPDKSGLPSDRFSAERTGGSVSTLTIQRTQQEDSAVYLCASSTYFGQTEAFFGQGTRLTVV.

The chain is built from TRBV7-3 and TRBJ1-2, with 7 nucleotides matching TRBD1. The germline V gene encodes CDR1 SGHTA and CDR2 FQGTGA. The V and J ends lost 5 bases and 5 bases, in that order; junction bases with no gene match: 11. CDR3 length equals 15 residues. Written as DNA, the CDR3 is TGTGCCAGCAGCCCCGAAGGGGGCCTTTTGTATGGCTACACCTTC. Translated: CASSPEGGLLYGYTF.

The chain links TRBV1 to TRBJ1-1; the table's D gene call, TRBD1, was not cross checked with the DNA. TRBV1 is tagged as a pseudogene. The CDR3 runs 16 residues. CDR3 loop: CTSSQDQLGPNTEAFF. The DNA of the CDR3 is TGCACCAGCAGCCAAGATCAGCTGGGCCCGAACACTGAAGCTTTCTTT.

This clone was counted only a few times. The chain employs TRBV19 and TRBJ1-5, with D tentatively TRBD1 (5 bases). The V gene's germline CDR1 is LNHDA and CDR2 SQIVND (reference sequence). The CDR3 has 13 amino acids. V was cut by 5 bases and J by 3 bases, with 8 bases left in between. The DNA for the CDR3 is TGTGCCAGTAGTGGGACTGCCAATCAGCCCCAGCATTTT. It specifies CASSGTANQPQHF.

The chain joins TRBV18 to TRBJ1-2; no clear D gene. The V gene lost 1 base and the J gene lost 2 bases, with 11 bases spanning the gap. From germline, CDR1 is KGHSH and CDR2 LQKENI. The CDR3 runs 15 residues. The CDR3 is CASSPRSAMNYGYTF. In DNA, the CDR3 is TGTGCCAGCTCACCACGGTCAGCGATGAACTATGGCTACACCTTC.

The gene calls are TRBV10-3 and TRBJ2-5, with 8 bases lining up with TRBD1. Germline CDR1 and CDR2: ENHRY and SYGVKD. This CDR3 has 16 residues. The V and J ends lost 4 bases and 5 bases, in that order; junction bases with no gene match: 12. This CDR3 is CAISAMPGQDRETQYF. The CDR3 DNA sequence: TGTGCCATCAGTGCGATGCCGGGACAGGATCGCGAGACCCAGTACTTC.

The chain couples TRBV7-8 to TRBJ1-5, with D tentatively TRBD1 (5 bases). The CDR3 sequence is 17 residues long. Germline V lookup: CDR1 SGHVS, CDR2 FQNEAQ. Trimming removed 0 bases at V and 4 bases at J, with 16 bases between. CDR3: CASSLAGGAGLNQPQHF. CDR3 nucleotides: TGTGCCAGCAGCTTAGCGGGTGGGGCAGGTCTTAATCAGCCCCAGCATTTT.

The chain recombines TRBV11-2 with TRBJ2-2; D remains unclear. The V and J ends lost 3 bases and 5 bases respectively, with 16 bases between them. Germline V gene sequence: CDR1 SGHAT, CDR2 FQNNGV. This CDR3 is built from 16 residues. CDR3 residues: CASSLVHRSDTGELFF. The CDR3 coding sequence is TGTGCCAGCAGCTTGGTACATCGAAGTGATACCGGGGAGCTGTTTTTT.

The chain couples TRBV19 to TRBJ2-2; a possible D gene is TRBD2 (5 bases). The CDR3 sequence is 14 residues long. With 5 bases removed from V and 4 bases from J, the gap between germline ends came to 11 bases. The germline V gene encodes CDR1 LNHDA and CDR2 SQIVND (reference sequence). As DNA, the CDR3 is TGTGCCAGTAGTGGCGGACTTCTCACCGGGGAGCTGTTTTTT. It yields the protein CASSGGLLTGELFF.

V gene TRBV10-3 combines with J gene TRBJ1-2; D call uncertain. V gave up 3 bases and J gave up 7 bases, with 12 bases separating them. From germline, CDR1 is ENHRY and CDR2 SYGVKD. This CDR3 has 13 residues. The CDR3 bases are TGTGCCATCAGTGATGCGAAGAGAGGTGGCTACACCTTC. Translation gives CAISDAKRGGYTF.

The rearrangement uses TRBV7-9 and TRBJ1-2; D not resolved. V lost 1 base and J 8 bases, leaving 11 bases between the germline ends. Germline V lookup: CDR1 SEHNR, CDR2 FQNEAQ (reference sequence). The CDR3 spans 13 residues. The CDR3 protein is CASSLVGEGGYTF. Here the CDR3 DNA reads TGTGCCAGCAGCTTAGTCGGGGAAGGAGGCTACACCTTC.

The chain couples TRBV19 to TRBJ1-5; 10 bases are shared with TRBD1. J gave up 6 bases and V 1 base, and 12 bases lay outside the gene matches. Germline loops: CDR1 LNHDA, CDR2 SQIVND (reference sequence). The CDR3 runs 18 residues. CDR3 loop: CASSIVRQGATIRQPQHF. The CDR3 region has the DNA TGTGCCAGTAGTATAGTAAGACAGGGGGCGACTATACGTCAGCCCCAGCATTTT. The full variable domain, with the rest looked up from reference TRBV19 and TRBJ1-5, is DGGITQSPKYLFRKEGQNVTLSCEQNLNHDAMYWYRQDPGQGLRLIYYSQIVNDFQKGDIAEGYSVSREKKESFPLTVTSAQKNPTAFYLCASSIVRQGATIRQPQHFGDGTRLSIL.

This chain uses TRBV5-1 with TRBJ2-3; 9 nucleotides line up with TRBD2. The trim removed 1 base at V and 4 bases at J, leaving 4 bases unmatched. This CDR3 is built from 15 residues. Germline CDR1 and CDR2: SGHRS and YFSETQ. CDR3 nucleotide sequence: TGCGCCAGCAGCTTGTCGGTAGCGGGGGCAGATACGCAGTATTTT. Protein sequence: CASSLSVAGADTQYF. Filled out from reference TRBV5-1 and TRBJ2-3, the complete variable domain reads KAGVTQTPRYLIKTRGQQVTLSCSPISGHRSVSWYQQTPGQGLQFLFEYFSETQRNKGNFPGRFSGRQFSNSRSEMNVSTLELGDSALYLCASSLSVAGADTQYFGPGTRLTVL.

The chain employs TRBV10-3 and TRBJ1-2; 7 positions match TRBD1. Trimming cost V 9 bases and J 6 bases; bases outside gene matches: 10. The CDR3 is 13 residues long. Germline CDR1 ENHRY, CDR2 SYGVKD. This chain's CDR3 is CAMRQGPGNGYTF. The CDR3 bases are TGTGCCATGAGACAGGGCCCGGGTAATGGCTACACCTTC.

In this sample, this clone turned up once. The chain employs TRBV3-1 (or the pseudogene TRBV3-2) and TRBJ2-2; TRBD2 agrees at 12 bases. The CDR3 totals 14 residues. The V and J ends lost 8 bases and 5 bases, in that order; junction bases with no gene match: 3. From germline, CDR1 is LGHDT and CDR2 YNNKEL (reference sequence). Here the CDR3 DNA reads TGTGCCAGCCTCCTAGCGGGGGGGACCGGGGAGCTGTTTTTT. It is translated as CASLLAGGTGELFF.

The genes are TRBV5-1 and TRBJ2-3; D may be TRBD1 (5 bases). The CDR3 runs 14 residues. The ends were cut back, 0 bases at V and 3 bases at J, with 8 bases in the middle. Germline loops: CDR1 SGHRS, CDR2 YFSETQ. CDR3 protein: CASSLGRGTDTQYF. CDR3 nucleotide sequence: TGCGCCAGCAGCTTGGGTAGGGGAACAGATACGCAGTATTTT.

The rearrangement uses TRBV18 and TRBJ1-5, with a weak D call TRBD1 (5 bases). This CDR3 contains 14 residues. V gave up 2 bases and J gave up 9 bases, with 14 bases separating them. Germline V CDR1 and CDR2: KGHSH, LQKENI. As DNA, the CDR3 is TGTGCCAGCTCACCAGAGTCAGCGCAGGGGCCCCAGCATTTT. It yields the protein CASSPESAQGPQHF. Full variable domain (rest looked up from reference TRBV18 and TRBJ1-5): NAGVMQNPRHLVRRRGQEARLRCSPMKGHSHVYWYRQLPEEGLKFMVYLQKENIIDESGMPKERFSAEFPKEGPSILRIQQVVRGDSAAYFCASSPESAQGPQHFGDGTRLSIL.

V usage is TRBV18 and J usage is TRBJ1-1, with D possibly TRBD1 on 5 matching bases. The CDR3 totals 16 residues. Germline assignment: CDR1 KGHSH and CDR2 LQKENI. Trimming stripped 6 bases from V and 2 bases from J, with 19 bases between. CDR3 protein: CASSPFPGGANTEAFF. The CDR3 coding sequence is TGTGCCAGCTCCCCGTTCCCTGGTGGGGCTAACACTGAAGCTTTCTTT.

CDR3 DNA sequence: TGTGCCAGCAGCTTTAAGGGGAACGAGCAGTACTTC. It is translated as CASSFKGNEQYF. The chain uses TRBV7-9 and TRBJ2-7; TRBD1 is a possible D gene (5 bases). Germline V gives CDR1 SEHNR, CDR2 FQNEAQ (reference sequence). Between the trimmed V and J ends, which lost 3 bases and 5 bases, there was a span of 8 bases. This CDR3 contains 12 residues.

This clone appeared a single time. This chain connects TRBV24-1 to TRBJ2-1, with D perhaps TRBD2 (5 bases). The CDR3 runs to 15 residues. V was shortened by 4 bases and J by 13 bases, with 22 bases between the two germline ends. The V gene's germline CDR1 is KGHDR and CDR2 SFDVKD. The CDR3 sequence: CATSDSGMPTMRQFF. The CDR3 nucleotides are TGTGCCACCAGTGACTCCGGGATGCCTACAATGAGACAGTTCTTC.

This clone was detected only a few times. The chain is built from TRBV19 and TRBJ1-6, with D unclear. The V and J ends lost 7 bases and 8 bases respectively, with 12 bases between them. The CDR3 runs 13 residues. Germline V CDR1 and CDR2: LNHDA, SQIVND (reference sequence). CDR3 coding DNA: TGTGCCAGTAATTGGAGTCGTGATTCACCCCTCCACTTT. This translates into CASNWSRDSPLHF.

The V and J genes are TRBV2 and TRBJ1-6; 9 bases align to TRBD1. CDR1 and CDR2 from the germline V gene are SNHLY and FYNNEI. V was clipped by 6 bases and J by 7 bases; unmatched bases: 4. The length of the CDR3 is 14 residues. The CDR3 DNA sequence: TGTGCCAGCAGAGGACAGGGGCGCAATTCACCCCTCCACTTT. This translates into CASRGQGRNSPLHF. The full variable domain, rest sourced from reference TRBV2 and TRBJ1-6, is EPEVTQTPSHQVTQMGQEVILRCVPISNHLYFYWYRQILGQKVEFLVSFYNNEISEKSEIFDDQFSVERPDGSNFTLKIRSTKLEDSAMYFCASRGQGRNSPLHFGNGTRLTVT.

The chain uses TRBV7-2 and TRBJ2-3, with D tentatively TRBD2 (7 bases). V lost 1 base to trimming and J lost 5 bases, with 19 bases between them. The CDR3 spans 17 residues. CDR1 is SGHTA and CDR2 is FQGNSA in the germline V gene. This CDR3 reads CASSLVIGGGLRDTQYF. The CDR3 DNA reads TGTGCCAGCAGCTTAGTTATAGGGGGGGGACTTCGAGATACGCAGTATTTT.

This chain links TRBV19 with TRBJ1-1; 9 bases fit TRBD1. Germline CDR1 LNHDA, CDR2 SQIVND (reference sequence). Trimming took 4 bases from V and 3 from J; bases not matched to a gene: 18. This CDR3 comprises 19 residues. Here the CDR3 DNA reads TGTGCCAGTAGTACGTCCCGGGACAGGGCGCCGTTATGGGACACTGAAGCTTTCTTT. Protein sequence: CASSTSRDRAPLWDTEAFF.

The chain joins TRBV2 to TRBJ1-1; 11 bases are shared with TRBD1. The CDR3 runs 16 residues. Trimming took 11 bases from V and 0 from J; bases not matched to a gene: 11. From germline, CDR1 is SNHLY and CDR2 FYNNEI. For the CDR3, the DNA is TGTGCCGGAGTGGGGACAGGGGGATTCATGAACACTGAAGCTTTCTTT. This gives the protein CAGVGTGGFMNTEAFF.

This chain uses TRBV6-2 or TRBV6-3 with TRBJ2-5; 13 positions agree with TRBD2. The CDR3 extends over 18 amino acids. Trimming took 5 bases from V and 2 from J; bases not matched to a gene: 11. CDR1 and CDR2 from the germline V gene are MNHEY and SVGEGT. The chain's CDR3 is CASSPGTSGVPEQETQYF. The CDR3 DNA reads as TGTGCCAGCAGTCCAGGGACTAGCGGGGTCCCTGAACAAGAGACCCAGTACTTC.

The chain recombines TRBV7-2 with TRBJ2-7; weak D call: TRBD2 (6 bases). Germline-derived CDR1 and CDR2 are SGHTA and FQGNSA. This CDR3 has 14 residues. Trimming took 3 bases from V and 5 from J, leaving 14 bases between them. Here the CDR3 DNA reads TGTGCCAGCAGCTTGACGGGGGAAGTCGACGAGCAGTACTTC. Protein product: CASSLTGEVDEQYF. Based on the CDR3 plus reference TRBV7-2 and TRBJ2-7, the full variable domain is GAGVSQSPSNKVTEKGKDVELRCDPISGHTALYWYRQSLGQGLEFLIYFQGNSAPDKSGLPSDRFSAERTGGSVSTLTIQRTQQEDSAVYLCASSLTGEVDEQYFGPGTRLTVT.